This is a list of T cell receptor beta chains from one sample in a study of radiation and T cells in renal cell carcinoma. Clones were sequenced by immunoSEQ multiplex PCR, and TCRdb holds only the in-frame ones, with some missing. The sample carries about 150,000 clones, approximately 86% recorded once. Sequencing used blood, obtained from a patient whose treatment included radiotherapy and nephrectomy. The receptors come from a woman in her fifties or sixties with renal cell carcinoma. CDR3s include the opening cysteine and the closing phenylalanine or tryptophan. The D gene is left open where the match is weak. Clone size is not always given. Where it is, it says once, few, many or a class for expanded clones.

CDR3aa	CDR3nt	abundance	d_gene	j_gene	v_gene
CASSLHRGASYEQYF	TGTGCCAGCAGCTTACACCGGGGGGCCTCCTACGAGCAGTACTTC	NA	NA	TRBJ2-7	TRBV7-2
CASSYLGRDTEAFF	TGTGCCAGCAGTTATTTAGGGAGGGACACTGAAGCTTTCTTT	NA	NA	TRBJ1-1	TRBV6-5
CASSPGLAGGRGDTQYF	TGTGCCAGCTCACCTGGACTAGCGGGGGGGCGAGGAGATACGCAGTATTTT	NA	TRBD2	TRBJ2-3	TRBV18
CASSYRGAGLNTEAFF	TGTGCCAGCAGTTACCGGGGCGCGGGGTTGAACACTGAAGCTTTCTTT	NA	NA	TRBJ1-1	TRBV6-5
CASSPPGGSASTDTQYF	TGTGCCAGCAGCCCTCCCGGTGGCAGCGCCAGCACAGATACGCAGTATTTT	NA	NA	TRBJ2-3	TRBV5-4
CASKTMVGREQYF	TGTGCCAGCAAAACTATGGTCGGTCGGGAGCAGTACTTC	NA	NA	TRBJ2-7	TRBV6-5
CASSQAADPSYEQYF	TGCGCCAGCAGCCAAGCTGCCGACCCCTCCTACGAGCAGTACTTC	NA	NA	TRBJ2-7	TRBV4-3
CASSIVFQVYEQYF	TGTGCCAGTAGTATAGTCTTCCAGGTCTACGAGCAGTACTTC	NA	NA	TRBJ2-7	TRBV19
CASSPDRGLLIEYF	TGCGCCAGCAGCCCGGACAGGGGGCTACTGATTGAGTACTTC	NA	TRBD1	TRBJ2-7	TRBV5-1
CSVGTGPDEKLFF	TGCAGCGTCGGGACAGGTCCCGACGAAAAACTGTTTTTT	NA	TRBD1	TRBJ1-4	TRBV29-1
CASRPPTDNTEAFF	TGTGCCAGCAGACCCCCGACGGATAACACTGAAGCTTTCTTT	NA	NA	TRBJ1-1	TRBV6-6
CASSPGTGDNQPQHF	TGTGCCAGCAGCCCCGGGACAGGGGACAATCAGCCCCAGCATTTT	NA	TRBD1	TRBJ1-5	TRBV2
CTSSTSVPCQFRSPPHQPQHF	TGCACCAGCAGCACCTCCGTGCCTTGCCAATTCCGGTCCCCCCCCCATCAGCCCCAGCATTTT	NA	NA	TRBJ1-5	TRBV1
CASSDGRVTDTQYF	TGCGCCAGCAGTGATGGCAGGGTGACAGATACGCAGTATTTT	NA	NA	TRBJ2-3	TRBV10-1
CASSRTSGGNTGELFF	TGTGCCAGCTCACGGACTAGCGGGGGAAACACCGGGGAGCTGTTTTTT	NA	TRBD2	TRBJ2-2	TRBV18
CASSARTGIYEQYF	TGTGCCAGCAGCGCCCGGACAGGGATCTACGAGCAGTACTTC	NA	TRBD1	TRBJ2-7	TRBV5-5
CASSSRRTGTYGYTF	TGTGCCAGCAGCTCCAGGCGGACAGGAACATATGGCTACACCTTC	NA	TRBD1	TRBJ1-2	TRBV7-2
CASSLTPSGGFTDTQYF	TGCGCCAGCAGCTTGACTCCTAGCGGGGGATTCACAGATACGCAGTATTTT	NA	TRBD2	TRBJ2-3	TRBV5-1
CASSREGALVVSPGDEQYF	TGTGCCAGCTCCCGGGAGGGCGCCCTCGTAGTTTCGCCCGGGGACGAGCAGTACTTC	NA	TRBD2	TRBJ2-7	TRBV9
CASSPRAFGYTF	TGTGCCAGCAGCCCCCGTGCGTTTGGCTACACCTTC	once	NA	TRBJ1-2	TRBV6-5
CASSNSYRADGYTF	TGCGCCAGCAGTAATTCTTACAGGGCGGATGGCTACACCTTC	once	NA	TRBJ1-2	TRBV10-2
CASSSRDTAYEQYF	TGTGCCAGCAGCTCGCGGGACACAGCCTACGAGCAGTACTTC	NA	NA	TRBJ2-7	TRBV7-6
CASSSGTGSSELFF	TGTGCCAGCAGCTCCGGGACAGGGTCGTCGGAACTGTTTTTT	NA	TRBD1	TRBJ1-4	TRBV7-9
CASSKEREGSGGPGANVLTF	TGTGCCAGCAGCAAAGAGAGAGAGGGTAGCGGGGGGCCTGGGGCCAACGTCCTGACTTTC	NA	NA	TRBJ2-6	TRBV21-1
CASSGQNSGVLTF	TGTGCCAGCAGCGGTCAGAATAGCGGCGTCCTGACTTTC	NA	NA	TRBJ2-6	TRBV5-6
CASSAILGTGGQETQYF	TGTGCCAGCAGCGCCATTCTCGGGACAGGGGGACAAGAGACCCAGTACTTC	NA	TRBD1	TRBJ2-5	TRBV7-9
CASSTAGEGGYTF	TGCGCCAGCAGCACCGCTGGGGAGGGTGGCTACACCTTC	NA	NA	TRBJ1-2	TRBV5-1
CAISDNNEKLFF	TGTGCCATCAGTGACAATAATGAAAAACTGTTTTTT	NA	NA	TRBJ1-4	TRBV10-3
CASSLGAGGYEQYF	TGTGCCAGCAGCTTAGGAGCGGGGGGTTACGAGCAGTACTTC	NA	TRBD2	TRBJ2-7	TRBV11-2
CASSGLVEGSYEQYF	TGTGCCAGCAGTGGGCTGGTAGAGGGGTCCTACGAGCAGTACTTC	NA	NA	TRBJ2-7	TRBV2
CASSLEAQGIDF	TGTGCCAGCAGCTTAGAAGCCCAGGGGATTGACTTC	NA	NA	TRBJ2-5	TRBV7-2